This T cell receptor beta chain stems from a study of blood T cell repertoires in COVID-19. Across the study: Whether acute or convalescent, the COVID-19 samples came from the United States, Italy and Spain. Sources were T cells, B-cell-depleted T cells, or PBMCs; the material itself was cDNA or gDNA.

Source study methods: Amplified reference gene primers provided the basis for estimating nucleated cell counts. The protocol was immunoSEQ multiplex PCR, while the TCRdb copy is restricted to in-frame clones and leaves out a portion. That table furnishes V, J and clone size, whereas the DNA furnished D and trimming. Among more than 250,000 clones listed, about 86% were seen once. The CDR3 is 13 residues long. Per the germline V gene, CDR1 is SNHLY and CDR2 is FYNNEI. V lost 8 bases to trimming and J lost 0 bases; unmatched junction nucleotides: 2. The TCR was taken from a woman in her 50s with acute or convalescent COVID-19. The chain combines TRBV2 with TRBJ2-7, with 9 bases lining up with TRBD2. The material sequenced was peripheral blood. The DNA for the CDR3 is TGTGCCAGCGGAGCGGGGGGCTCCTACGAGCAGTACTTC. This encodes CASGAGGSYEQYF.